The next 32 T cell receptor beta chains were all read from a single sample in a study of blood T cell repertoires in COVID-19. Sequencing used immunoSEQ multiplex PCR; TCRdb keeps in-frame clones, though not all of them. The sample carries about 52,000 clones, approximately 85% recorded once. Sample: peripheral blood. These receptors were collected from a woman older than 75 with COVID-19, enrolled during active disease.

This chain joins TRBV3-1 (or the pseudogene TRBV3-2) and TRBJ1-5; TRBD1 agrees at 8 bases. V was clipped by 3 bases and J by 7 bases; unmatched bases: 2. CDR1 is LGHDT and CDR2 is YNNKEL in the germline V gene (reference sequence). CDR3 size: 13 residues. For the CDR3, the DNA is TGTGCCAGCAGCCAGACAGGGGAGCAGCCCCAGCATTTT. This encodes CASSQTGEQPQHF.

This clone has only a few counts. V usage is TRBV5-1 and J usage is TRBJ1-5; D perhaps matches TRBD1 (5 bases). The CDR3 has 13 amino acids. Per germline, CDR1 SGHRS and CDR2 YFSETQ. V was cut by 0 bases and J by 7 bases, with 8 bases left in between. The CDR3 sequence is CASSLEGLQPQHF. As DNA, the CDR3 is TGCGCCAGCAGCTTGGAGGGGTTACAGCCCCAGCATTTT. The full variable domain, rest sourced from reference TRBV5-1 and TRBJ1-5, is KAGVTQTPRYLIKTRGQQVTLSCSPISGHRSVSWYQQTPGQGLQFLFEYFSETQRNKGNFPGRFSGRQFSNSRSEMNVSTLELGDSALYLCASSLEGLQPQHFGDGTRLSIL.

This clone was observed once. J is TRBJ2-1 and V is TRBV27, with 12 positions matching TRBD2. Losses at the gene ends were 6 bases for V and 8 bases for J; bases not matched to a gene: 5. The CDR3 loop spans 14 amino acids. Germline V lookup: CDR1 MNHEY, CDR2 SMNVEV (reference sequence). The CDR3 spells CASSLTSGSYEQFF. The CDR3 DNA sequence: TGTGCCAGCAGCCTGACTAGCGGGAGCTATGAGCAGTTCTTC.

This clone was observed a single time. The rearrangement links TRBV5-1 to TRBJ2-3, with 8 bases identical to TRBD2. Trimming took 2 bases from V and 0 from J; bases not matched to a gene: 5. Germline V CDR1 and CDR2: SGHRS, YFSETQ. The CDR3 sequence is 16 residues long. The CDR3 DNA is TGCGCCAGCAGCTTAGTAGCGGGACTAAGCACAGATACGCAGTATTTT. This gives the protein CASSLVAGLSTDTQYF. The full variable domain, its missing parts supplied by reference TRBV5-1 and TRBJ2-3, is KAGVTQTPRYLIKTRGQQVTLSCSPISGHRSVSWYQQTPGQGLQFLFEYFSETQRNKGNFPGRFSGRQFSNSRSEMNVSTLELGDSALYLCASSLVAGLSTDTQYFGPGTRLTVL.

J is TRBJ2-2 and V is TRBV11-1, with unresolved D. Looked up from germline, CDR1 is SGHAT and CDR2 is FQDESV (reference sequence). Trimming left V 2 bases short and J 5 bases short, with 6 bases between. The length of the CDR3 is 13 residues. CDR3: CASSLSLTGELFF. The CDR3 DNA follows: TGTGCCAGCAGCTTATCCTTAACCGGGGAGCTGTTTTTT.

V gene TRBV5-6 combines with J gene TRBJ2-7; a weak D match, TRBD1 (5 bases). The CDR3 loop spans 13 amino acids. CDR1 and CDR2 (germline): SGHDT, YYEEEE. V shed 6 bases and J shed 1 base, with 11 bases lying between them. CDR3 region: CASTARGSYEQYF. The CDR3 coding sequence is TGTGCCAGCACCGCTAGGGGTTCCTACGAGCAGTACTTC.

The V gene is TRBV29-1, the J gene TRBJ2-7, with D possibly TRBD1 on 7 matching bases. The CDR3 covers 12 residues. Germline V gene data show CDR1 as SQVTM and CDR2 as ANQGSEA. The germline V and J ends were trimmed by 7 bases and 6 bases, with 16 bases remaining between them. The CDR3 spells CSARQGLGEQYF. CDR3 nucleotides: TGCAGCGCGAGACAGGGACTCGGCGAGCAGTACTTC.

V and J are TRBV7-3 and TRBJ2-1, with a possible D match to TRBD2 (6 bases). V shed 2 bases and J shed 6 bases, with 17 bases lying between them. CDR3 length: 16 amino acids. Germline values: CDR1 SGHTA, CDR2 FQGTGA. The CDR3: CASSLGFGVSGNEQFF. DNA for the CDR3: TGTGCCAGCAGCTTAGGCTTCGGGGTTAGCGGCAATGAGCAGTTCTTC.

This clone was counted between two and nine times. The CDR3 reads CASSRTGKAFF. CDR3 in DNA: TGCGCCAGCAGCAGGACAGGGAAAGCTTTCTTT. The chain links TRBV5-1 to TRBJ1-1, with TRBD1 matching 8 bases. In germline, CDR1 is SGHRS, CDR2 YFSETQ. This CDR3 contains 11 residues. J lost 9 bases, V lost 4 bases, and 2 bases had no gene match.

This sequence joins TRBV12-3 or TRBV12-4 and TRBJ2-5; D may be TRBD1 (6 bases). V dropped 5 bases and J dropped 7 bases, with 14 bases sitting between them. The CDR3 spans 13 residues. CDR3: CASSASGAGTQYF. CDR3 DNA: TGTGCCAGCAGTGCGTCAGGGGCCGGGACCCAGTACTTC.

The V gene is TRBV18, the J gene TRBJ2-1, with 7 positions matching TRBD2. With V trimmed by 0 bases and J by 3 bases, 11 bases remained unmatched. The CDR3 contains 18 residues. Per the germline V gene, CDR1 is KGHSH and CDR2 is LQKENI. The chain's CDR3 is CASSPPIGLAAGYNEQFF. DNA of the CDR3: TGTGCCAGCTCACCACCGATTGGGCTAGCGGCCGGCTACAATGAGCAGTTCTTC.

About this clone itself: The same CDR3 is also encoded by other DNA sequences in this sample. The gene calls are TRBV18 and TRBJ2-7; 7 bases match TRBD2. This CDR3 is built from 14 residues. J was trimmed by 2 bases and V by 2 bases; bases with no gene match: 3. CDR1 is KGHSH and CDR2 is LQKENI in the germline V gene. The CDR3 sequence: CASSPASGTYEQYF. The CDR3 DNA is TGTGCCAGCTCACCAGCTAGCGGAACCTACGAGCAGTACTTC.

The V call is TRBV6-2 or TRBV6-3, the J call TRBJ2-1; TRBD2 agrees at 13 bases. Germline V gene data show CDR1 as MNHEY and CDR2 as SVGEGT. With V trimmed by 2 bases and J by 4 bases, 17 bases remained unmatched. The CDR3 totals 21 residues. The DNA of the CDR3 is TGTGCCAGCAGTTACCCGAGGGTCACTAGCGGGAGGGGGAGACCTTACAATGAGCAGTTCTTC. Translated, it gives CASSYPRVTSGRGRPYNEQFF.

This chain joins TRBV5-4 and TRBJ2-5; the match to TRBD2 covers 11 bases. The CDR3 is made up of 15 amino acids. CDR1 and CDR2 from the germline V gene are SGHNT and YYREEE (reference sequence). V trimming: 0 bases; J trimming: 5 bases; junction bases outside the gene matches: 3. The CDR3: CASSLGLAGQETQYF. The CDR3 nucleotides read TGTGCCAGCAGCTTGGGACTAGCGGGACAGGAGACCCAGTACTTC.

The chain recombines TRBV19 with TRBJ1-4; D is ambiguous. Trimming removed 4 bases at V and 5 bases at J, with 8 bases between. The germline V gene has CDR1 LNHDA and CDR2 SQIVND (reference sequence). There are 13 residues in the CDR3. CDR3 in DNA: TGTGCCAGTAGTAAAGAACTCAATGAAAAACTGTTTTTT. Its protein is CASSKELNEKLFF.

The chain carries TRBV12-3 or TRBV12-4 and TRBJ1-1, with a possible D match to TRBD1 (5 bases). Trimming took 6 bases from V and 1 from J, leaving 9 bases between them. This CDR3 comprises 13 residues. The CDR3, as DNA: TGTGCCAGCAGCCAAACAGGGAACACTGAAGCTTTCTTT. It codes for CASSQTGNTEAFF.

The chain recombines TRBV4-2 with TRBJ2-2; D is perhaps TRBD2 (6 bases). The CDR3 extends over 18 amino acids. Germline V gives CDR1 LGHNA, CDR2 YNFKEQ. Trimming stripped 1 base from V and 4 bases from J, with 19 bases between. The CDR3 reads CASSQVFPRGLTTGELFF. DNA of the CDR3: TGTGCCAGCAGCCAAGTCTTCCCGAGGGGACTCACCACCGGGGAGCTGTTTTTT.

CDR3 protein: CATSRVAGQGEQYF. CDR3 nucleotides: TGTGCCACCAGCAGAGTAGCAGGGCAAGGCGAGCAGTACTTC. The chain uses TRBV15 and TRBJ2-7, with a tentative D call TRBD1 (5 bases). Germline CDR1 and CDR2: LNHNV and YYDKDF (reference sequence). CDR3 length equals 14 residues. Between the trimmed V and J ends, which lost 1 base and 6 bases, there was a span of 13 bases. The variable domain in full, completed from reference TRBV15 and TRBJ2-7, reads DAMVIQNPRYQVTQFGKPVTLSCSQTLNHNVMYWYQQKSSQAPKLLFHYYDKDFNNEADTPDNFQSRRPNTSFCFLDIRSPGLGDTAMYLCATSRVAGQGEQYFGPGTRLTVT.

This chain connects TRBV3-1 (or the pseudogene TRBV3-2) to TRBJ1-2; possibly TRBD1 for D (5 bases). Germline-derived CDR1 and CDR2 are LGHDT and YNNKEL (reference sequence). V lost 2 bases and J lost 4, with 8 bases in between. This CDR3 region has 13 residues. This chain's CDR3 is CASSQRGVYGYTF. CDR3 coding DNA: TGTGCCAGCAGCCAAAGGGGCGTCTATGGCTACACCTTC.

Only one count was recorded for this clone. This chain links TRBV30 with TRBJ2-3, with a weak D call TRBD2 (6 bases). Per the germline V gene, CDR1 is GTSNPN and CDR2 is SVGIG (reference sequence). V lost 5 bases and J 2 bases, leaving 14 bases between the germline ends. This CDR3 contains 14 residues. In DNA, the CDR3 is TGTGCCTGGGGTAGCGGAGTCTCCACAGATACGCAGTATTTT. Protein: CAWGSGVSTDTQYF.

The chain employs TRBV7-9 and TRBJ2-1; 7 positions match TRBD1. This CDR3 is built from 13 residues. V lost 1 base, J lost 8 bases, and 2 bases stayed unmatched. Germline lookup yields CDR1 SEHNR and CDR2 FQNEAQ (reference sequence). In DNA form, the CDR3 reads TGTGCCAGCAGCTTAGGAGGGGGCGATGAGCAGTTCTTC. Its translation is CASSLGGGDEQFF.

The chain links TRBV10-2 to TRBJ1-6; tentative D call: TRBD1 (5 bases). With 8 bases removed from V and 7 bases from J, the gap between germline ends came to 12 bases. Germline CDR1 reads WSHSY; CDR2 reads SAAADI. This CDR3 has 13 residues. As DNA, the CDR3 is TGCGCCAGCGGGGGGGGAGGAAATTCACCCCTCCACTTT. Amino acid sequence: CASGGGGNSPLHF.

The table lists this clone with a count of one. The chain links TRBV7-5 to TRBJ2-2; TRBD2 is the table's D call and was not checked against the DNA. TRBV7-5 is reported as a pseudogene. The CDR3 contains 16 residues. The chain's CDR3 is CARSPHRERETGELFF. The DNA of the CDR3 is TGTGCCAGAAGCCCTCACCGGGAGCGGGAGACCGGGGAGCTGTTTTTT.

This chain uses TRBV14 with TRBJ2-2; tentative D call: TRBD2 (5 bases). The germline V and J ends were trimmed by 1 base and 5 bases, with 11 bases remaining between them. The CDR3 is made up of 15 amino acids. CDR1 and CDR2 (germline): SGHDN, FVKESK. The CDR3 sequence: CASSQANGGTGELFF. The CDR3 DNA reads TGTGCCAGCAGCCAAGCCAACGGAGGAACCGGGGAGCTGTTTTTT. Drawing the rest from reference TRBV14 and TRBJ2-2, the complete variable domain is EAGVTQFPSHSVIEKGQTVTLRCDPISGHDNLYWYRRVMGKEIKFLLHFVKESKQDESGMPNNRFLAERTGGTYSTLKVQPAELEDSGVYFCASSQANGGTGELFFGEGSRLTVL.

V gene TRBV6-1 combines with J gene TRBJ2-2; TRBD2 aligns across 11 bases. This CDR3 is 17 amino acids long. Germline CDR1 MNHNS, CDR2 SASEGT. V lost 4 bases to trimming and J lost 4 bases; unmatched junction nucleotides: 8. CDR3 in amino acids: CASSVLAGGPGTGELFF. CDR3 DNA: TGTGCCAGCAGTGTCTTAGCGGGAGGGCCGGGCACCGGGGAGCTGTTTTTT.

The CDR3 DNA follows: TGTGCCAGCAGCCGCCGGGGGCAGGGGGATTCACCCCTCCACTTT. Protein product: CASSRRGQGDSPLHF. The V and J genes are TRBV9 and TRBJ1-6, with 7 nucleotides matching TRBD1. CDR1 and CDR2 (germline): SGDLS, YYNGEE. This CDR3 is 15 amino acids long. V was pared by 4 bases and J by 8 bases, with 9 bases of the junction left unmatched.

The V gene is TRBV6-1, the J gene TRBJ1-5; TRBD1 matches at 7 bases. The CDR3 is 15 residues long. Trimming took 3 bases from V and 1 from J; bases not matched to a gene: 3. The germline V gene has CDR1 MNHNS and CDR2 SASEGT. The CDR3 region is CASSDTGVSNQPQHF. The CDR3 DNA is TGTGCCAGCAGTGATACAGGGGTAAGCAATCAGCCCCAGCATTTT.

The DNA of the CDR3 is TGTGCCAGCAGCCAGACAGGGTTCGACAATGAGCAGTTCTTC. It codes for CASSQTGFDNEQFF. The rearrangement uses TRBV7-2 and TRBJ2-1; 7 positions agree with TRBD1. The CDR3 contains 14 residues. Trimming at V came to 5 bases and at J to 5 bases, leaving 6 bases not matched to a gene. CDR1 is SGHTA, CDR2 FQGNSA, per germline.

This clone has more than one count but fewer than ten. The chain recombines TRBV29-1 with TRBJ2-5, with 9 bases fitting TRBD1. Germline V CDR1 and CDR2: SQVTM, ANQGSEA. CDR3 size: 13 residues. The junction had 6 bases not matched to a gene; V was cut back by 4 bases and J by 6 bases. CDR3 DNA sequence: TGCAGCGTTGTGCCCACAGGGGGCAAGACCCAGTACTTC. It translates to CSVVPTGGKTQYF.

The V call is TRBV11-1, the J call TRBJ2-1; 9 nucleotides match TRBD2. The CDR3 extends over 16 amino acids. From germline, CDR1 is SGHAT and CDR2 FQDESV (reference sequence). V shed 5 bases and J 6 bases; nucleotides not matched to a gene: 11. The CDR3 coding sequence is TGTGCCAGCAGCATTGGGGGCGGGAGGGCCCTCAATGAGCAGTTCTTC. Translation gives CASSIGGGRALNEQFF. Drawing the rest from reference TRBV11-1 and TRBJ2-1, the complete variable domain is EAEVAQSPRYKITEKSQAVAFWCDPISGHATLYWYRQILGQGPELLVQFQDESVVDDSQLPKDRFSAERLKGVDSTLKIQPAELGDSAMYLCASSIGGGRALNEQFFGPGTRLTVL.

The chain links TRBV6-2 or TRBV6-3 to TRBJ2-3, with D perhaps TRBD2 (6 bases). The CDR3 has 16 residues. CDR1 MNHEY and CDR2 SVGEGT come from the germline V gene. The germline V and J ends were trimmed by 4 bases and 3 bases, with 17 bases remaining between them. CDR3 nucleotides: TGTGCCAGCAGTTTCACCGCGGGAACCTGGACAGATACGCAGTATTTT. Amino acids: CASSFTAGTWTDTQYF.

The chain uses TRBV6-5 and TRBJ2-1; 7 nucleotides agree with TRBD2. V was clipped by 7 bases and J by 6 bases; unmatched bases: 9. This CDR3 spans 14 amino acids. Germline V CDR1 and CDR2: MNHEY, SVGAGI. CDR3 region: CASIPWAGANEQFF. The CDR3 DNA is TGTGCCAGCATCCCGTGGGCGGGAGCCAATGAGCAGTTCTTC.